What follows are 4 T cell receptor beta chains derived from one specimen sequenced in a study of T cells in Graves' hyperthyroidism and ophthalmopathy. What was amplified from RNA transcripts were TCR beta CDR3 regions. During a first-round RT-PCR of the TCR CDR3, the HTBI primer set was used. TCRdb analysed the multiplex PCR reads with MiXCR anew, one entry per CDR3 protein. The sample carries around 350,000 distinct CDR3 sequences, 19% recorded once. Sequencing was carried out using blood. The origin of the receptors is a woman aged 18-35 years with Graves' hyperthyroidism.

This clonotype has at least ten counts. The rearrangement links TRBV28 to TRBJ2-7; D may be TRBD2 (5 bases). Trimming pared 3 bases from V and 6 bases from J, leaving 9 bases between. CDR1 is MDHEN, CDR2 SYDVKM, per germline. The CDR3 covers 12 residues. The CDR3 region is CASSFGVVEQYF. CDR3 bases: TGTGCCAGCAGTTTCGGGGTTGTCGAGCAGTACTTC.

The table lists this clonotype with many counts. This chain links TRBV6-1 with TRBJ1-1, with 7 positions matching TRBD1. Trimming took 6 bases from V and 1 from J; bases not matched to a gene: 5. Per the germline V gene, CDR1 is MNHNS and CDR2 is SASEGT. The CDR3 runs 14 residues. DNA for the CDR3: TGTGCCAGCAGGGCCGGGACAGCGAACACTGAAGCTTTCTTT. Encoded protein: CASRAGTANTEAFF.

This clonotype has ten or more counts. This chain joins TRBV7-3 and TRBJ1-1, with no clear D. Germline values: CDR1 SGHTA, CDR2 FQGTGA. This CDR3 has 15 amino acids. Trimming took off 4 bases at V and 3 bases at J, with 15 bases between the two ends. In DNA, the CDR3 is TGTGCCAGCAGCTCTAGAGGCGGTCCCTACACTGAAGCTTTCTTT. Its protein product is CASSSRGGPYTEAFF.

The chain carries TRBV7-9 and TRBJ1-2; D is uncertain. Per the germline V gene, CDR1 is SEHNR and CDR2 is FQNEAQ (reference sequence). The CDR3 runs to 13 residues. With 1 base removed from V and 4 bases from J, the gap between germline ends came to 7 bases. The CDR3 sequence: CASSLETAYGYTF. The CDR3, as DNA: TGTGCCAGCAGCTTAGAAACAGCCTATGGCTACACCTTC.